Below are 20 T cell receptor beta chains sequenced from a single sample in a study of T cell changes during pregnancy in multiple sclerosis. Data came from immunoSEQ multiplex PCR; TCRdb stores just in-frame clones and leaves some out. This table has tens of thousands of clones, almost 95% appearing once. Material: peripheral blood, obtained after pregnancy. Source of these receptors: a female donor with multiple sclerosis, enrolled in a pregnancy study.

J is TRBJ1-4 and V is TRBV2; no reliable D call. Trimming took off 5 bases at V and 8 bases at J, with 12 bases between the two ends. Per germline, CDR1 SNHLY and CDR2 FYNNEI. CDR3 length: 13 residues. The CDR3 DNA follows: TGTGCCAGCAGTTCCCAGCGCGGGGAAAAACTGTTTTTT. It codes for CASSSQRGEKLFF.

A remark on this clone: The same CDR3 is also encoded by other DNA sequences in this sample. V gene TRBV6-5 combines with J gene TRBJ1-2, with D possibly being TRBD1 (6 bases). The CDR3 runs 13 residues. The germline gives CDR1 MNHEY, CDR2 SVGAGI. Deletions cut 4 bases from V and 1 base from J, with 7 bases between. Here the CDR3 reads CASSFRGNYGYTF. The CDR3, as DNA: TGTGCCAGCAGTTTCAGGGGTAACTATGGCTACACCTTC.

This rearrangement joins TRBV21-1 to TRBJ2-7; the table assigns TRBD2, which was not confirmed against the DNA. TRBV21-1 has pseudogene status. There are 19 residues in the CDR3. In DNA form, the CDR3 reads TGTGCCAGCAGCAAAGTTACTAGCGGGGGGGATAGCAGTTCGTACGAGCAGTACTTC. Its protein product is CASSKVTSGGDSSSYEQYF.

The chain carries TRBV7-3 and TRBJ1-4; perhaps TRBD1 as D (6 bases). The CDR3 runs 15 residues. Germline values: CDR1 SGHTA, CDR2 FQGTGA. V was cut by 2 bases and J by 3 bases, with 10 bases left in between. CDR3 amino acids: CASSLSGASNEKLFF. In nucleotides, the CDR3 is TGTGCCAGCAGCTTATCAGGGGCTTCTAATGAAAAACTGTTTTTT.

This rearrangement joins TRBV19 to TRBJ1-6, with 9 bases aligning to TRBD1. Unmatched junction bases numbered 10, after V lost 9 bases and J lost 1 base. CDR1 is LNHDA and CDR2 is SQIVND in the germline V gene (reference sequence). CDR3 length: 17 residues. CDR3 in DNA: TGTGCCAGCCACTTAAAAGGACAGGGGTCCTATAATTCACCCCTCCACTTT. It codes for CASHLKGQGSYNSPLHF.

This clone was detected only a few times. The chain uses TRBV6-4 and TRBJ2-3; 7 bases match TRBD1. The V gene's germline CDR1 is MRHNA and CDR2 SNTAGT. V shed 3 bases, J shed 2 bases, and the junction held 2 bases outside the gene matches. The CDR3 is 14 amino acids. The CDR3: CASSEGTDTDTQYF. As DNA, the CDR3 is TGTGCCAGCAGTGAAGGGACAGACACAGATACGCAGTATTTT.

The rearrangement joins TRBV9 to TRBJ2-1, with D tentatively TRBD2 (5 bases). The CDR3 runs 15 residues. Deletions cut 3 bases from V and 7 bases from J, with 17 bases between. The germline CDR1 and CDR2 sequences are SGDLS and YYNGEE. The CDR3 nucleotides are TGTGCCAGCAGCGCCGGACTTCTCCGTGCGAATGAGCAGTTCTTC. Translation gives CASSAGLLRANEQFF.

The rearrangement links TRBV6-4 to TRBJ2-2; D possibly corresponds to TRBD2 (5 bases). Germline values: CDR1 MRHNA, CDR2 SNTAGT. The ends were cut back, 5 bases at V and 3 bases at J, with 10 bases in the middle. The CDR3 totals 14 residues. CDR3 residues: CASSFDYYTGELFF. Here the CDR3 DNA reads TGTGCCAGCAGTTTCGACTATTACACCGGGGAGCTGTTTTTT.

The J gene is TRBJ1-1, the V gene TRBV29-1, with 7 bases aligning to TRBD1. The length of the CDR3 is 14 residues. Germline CDR1 is SQVTM and CDR2 is ANQGSEA. The V segment lost 2 bases and the J segment 5 bases; nucleotides outside the gene matches: 8. Written as DNA, the CDR3 is TGCAGCGTTGAAAACCACGGACAGGTAACTGAAGCTTTCTTT. It codes for CSVENHGQVTEAFF.

This clone was seen just once. The rearrangement uses TRBV7-2 and TRBJ1-2; TRBD1 matches at 7 bases. The length of the CDR3 is 14 residues. Germline loops: CDR1 SGHTA, CDR2 FQGNSA. V shed 7 bases, J shed 6 bases, and the junction held 11 bases outside the gene matches. The CDR3 DNA reads as TGTGCCAGCATCAAAACAGGGGATATTGATGGCTACACCTTC. It encodes CASIKTGDIDGYTF.

This clone has a handful of counts. The V gene is TRBV2, the J gene TRBJ1-6; 7 nucleotides agree with TRBD1. Germline V gives CDR1 SNHLY, CDR2 FYNNEI. The ends lost 6 bases at V and 6 bases at J; junction bases unmatched: 8. The CDR3 consists of 15 residues. CDR3 amino acids: CASRPPGQTNSPLHF. In DNA form, the CDR3 reads TGTGCCAGCAGGCCCCCGGGACAGACTAATTCACCCCTCCACTTT.

This clone was seen only a few times. In nucleotides, the CDR3 is TGTGCCAGCAGCTCACCCGACAGCCGCGATGGCTACACCTTC. Protein sequence: CASSSPDSRDGYTF. V is TRBV7-2 and J is TRBJ1-2; D possibly corresponds to TRBD1 (5 bases). The V end was cut by 4 bases, the J end by 6 bases, with 15 bases between. This CDR3 is 14 amino acids long. Germline loops: CDR1 SGHTA, CDR2 FQGNSA. Drawing the rest from reference TRBV7-2 and TRBJ1-2, the complete variable domain is GAGVSQSPSNKVTEKGKDVELRCDPISGHTALYWYRQSLGQGLEFLIYFQGNSAPDKSGLPSDRFSAERTGGSVSTLTIQRTQQEDSAVYLCASSSPDSRDGYTFGSGTRLTVV.

The chain couples TRBV10-2 to TRBJ2-7, with D unresolved. CDR3 length equals 12 residues. The V and J ends lost 8 bases and 1 base respectively, with 9 bases between them. CDR1 is WSHSY, CDR2 SAAADI, per germline. CDR3 in amino acids: CASGALSYEQYF. The DNA of the CDR3 is TGCGCCAGCGGAGCGCTTTCCTACGAGCAGTACTTC.

This chain links TRBV9 with TRBJ2-2; D might be TRBD1 (6 bases). From germline, CDR1 is SGDLS and CDR2 YYNGEE. Between the trimmed V and J ends, which lost 4 bases and 4 bases, there was a span of 14 bases. CDR3 length equals 15 residues. CDR3 in DNA: TGTGCCAGCAGCATCTCCGGGACAACCACCGGGGAGCTGTTTTTT. Amino acids: CASSISGTTTGELFF.

The chain uses TRBV9 and TRBJ2-1, with 11 positions matching TRBD1. Germline V lookup: CDR1 SGDLS, CDR2 YYNGEE. The CDR3 is made up of 15 amino acids. The junction had 3 bases not matched to a gene; V was cut back by 1 base and J by 6 bases. CDR3 amino acids: CASSVRTGGFNEQFF. For the CDR3, the DNA is TGTGCCAGCAGCGTAAGGACAGGGGGCTTCAATGAGCAGTTCTTC. Full variable domain (outside the CDR3, taken from reference TRBV9 and TRBJ2-1): DSGVTQTPKHLITATGQRVTLRCSPRSGDLSVYWYQQSLDQGLQFLIQYYNGEERAKGNILERFSAQQFPDLHSELNLSSLELGDSALYFCASSVRTGGFNEQFFGPGTRLTVL.

The rearrangement joins TRBV4-3 to TRBJ2-7, with TRBD1 identical over 7 bases. V lost 4 bases to trimming and J lost 3 bases; unmatched junction nucleotides: 3. The CDR3 sequence is 13 residues long. Germline CDR1 is LGHNA and CDR2 is YSLEER. The CDR3 is CASSPDRLYEQYF. The CDR3, as DNA: TGCGCCAGCAGCCCGGACAGGCTCTACGAGCAGTACTTC.

This chain joins TRBV7-9 and TRBJ2-7; 8 nucleotides agree with TRBD1. The CDR3 is made up of 14 amino acids. Germline CDR1 reads SEHNR; CDR2 reads FQNEAQ (reference sequence). The V gene end was trimmed by 4 bases and the J gene end by 4 bases; junction bases not matched to a gene: 6. The CDR3 bases are TGTGCCAGCAGCTCTCGGACAGGGAGTTACGAGCAGTACTTC. Amino acid sequence: CASSSRTGSYEQYF.

The chain couples TRBV29-1 to TRBJ1-2; no clear D gene. Trimming cost V 3 bases and J 2 bases, with 13 bases left between them. This CDR3 region has 14 residues. CDR1 and CDR2 (germline): SQVTM, ANQGSEA. The CDR3: CSVESQQKNYGYTF. The CDR3 DNA sequence: TGCAGCGTTGAGTCACAACAAAAGAACTATGGCTACACCTTC.

The V and J genes are TRBV29-1 and TRBJ1-1, with TRBD1 matching 8 bases. The CDR3 contains 13 residues. Unmatched junction bases numbered 4, after V lost 7 bases and J lost 0 bases. CDR1 is SQVTM and CDR2 is ANQGSEA in the germline V gene. CDR3 loop: CSGGQGMNTEAFF. The DNA for the CDR3 is TGCAGCGGTGGACAGGGAATGAACACTGAAGCTTTCTTT.

The V call is TRBV12-2, the J call TRBJ1-5; no check of the table's D call, TRBD1, against the DNA was made. TRBV12-2 is deemed a pseudogene. This CDR3 comprises 14 residues. The CDR3 region is CASRGLHRNQPQHF. The CDR3 DNA reads TGTGCAAGTCGCGGCTTACACCGCAATCAGCCCCAGCATTTT.